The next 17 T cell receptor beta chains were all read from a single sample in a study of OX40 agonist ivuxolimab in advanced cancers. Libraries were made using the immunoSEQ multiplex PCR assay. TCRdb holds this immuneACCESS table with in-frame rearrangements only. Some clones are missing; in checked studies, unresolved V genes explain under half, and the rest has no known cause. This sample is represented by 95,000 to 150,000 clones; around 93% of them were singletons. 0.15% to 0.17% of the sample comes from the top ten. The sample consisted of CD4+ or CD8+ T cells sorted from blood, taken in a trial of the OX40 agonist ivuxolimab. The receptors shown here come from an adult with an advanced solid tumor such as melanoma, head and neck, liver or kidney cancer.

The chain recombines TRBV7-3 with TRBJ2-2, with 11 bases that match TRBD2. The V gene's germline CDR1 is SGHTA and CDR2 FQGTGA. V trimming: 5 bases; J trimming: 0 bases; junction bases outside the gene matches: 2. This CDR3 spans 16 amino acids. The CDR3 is CASSLSGRANTGELFF. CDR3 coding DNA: TGTGCCAGCAGCCTTAGCGGGAGGGCGAACACCGGGGAGCTGTTTTTT.

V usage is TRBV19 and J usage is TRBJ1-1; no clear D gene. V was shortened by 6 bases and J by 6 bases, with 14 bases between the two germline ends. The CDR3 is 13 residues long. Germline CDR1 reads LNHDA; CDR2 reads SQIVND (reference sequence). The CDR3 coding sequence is TGTGCCAGTAGGGTCTCGAGGAGAGCTGAAGCTTTCTTT. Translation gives CASRVSRRAEAFF. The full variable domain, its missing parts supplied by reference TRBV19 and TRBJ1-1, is DGGITQSPKYLFRKEGQNVTLSCEQNLNHDAMYWYRQDPGQGLRLIYYSQIVNDFQKGDIAEGYSVSREKKESFPLTVTSAQKNPTAFYLCASRVSRRAEAFFGQGTRLTVV.

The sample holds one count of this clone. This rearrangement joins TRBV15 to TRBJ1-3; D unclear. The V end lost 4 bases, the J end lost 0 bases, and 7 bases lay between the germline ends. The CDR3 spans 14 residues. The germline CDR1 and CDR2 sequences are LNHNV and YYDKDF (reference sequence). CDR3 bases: TGTGCCACCAGCAAGGGAGTCTCTGGAAACACCATATATTTT. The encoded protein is CATSKGVSGNTIYF.

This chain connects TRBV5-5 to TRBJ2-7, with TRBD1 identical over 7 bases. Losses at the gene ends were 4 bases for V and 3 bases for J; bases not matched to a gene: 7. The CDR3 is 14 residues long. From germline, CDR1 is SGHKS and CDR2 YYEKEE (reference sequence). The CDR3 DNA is TGTGCCAGCAGCGTTCAGACAGGGTACTACGAGCAGTACTTC. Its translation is CASSVQTGYYEQYF.

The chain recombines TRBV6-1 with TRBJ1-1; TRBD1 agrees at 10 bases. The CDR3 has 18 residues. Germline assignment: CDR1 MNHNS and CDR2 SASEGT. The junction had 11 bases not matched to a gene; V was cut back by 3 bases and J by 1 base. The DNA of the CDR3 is TGTGCCAGCAGTGACCGCTGGGGGACAGGGGACCCGAACACTGAAGCTTTCTTT. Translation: CASSDRWGTGDPNTEAFF.

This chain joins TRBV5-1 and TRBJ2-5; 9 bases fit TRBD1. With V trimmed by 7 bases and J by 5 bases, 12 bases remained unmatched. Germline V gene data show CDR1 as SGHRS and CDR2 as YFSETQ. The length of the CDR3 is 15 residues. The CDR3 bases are TGCGCCAGCGAACCCGGGACAGGGCTCTCGGAGACCCAGTACTTC. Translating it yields CASEPGTGLSETQYF.

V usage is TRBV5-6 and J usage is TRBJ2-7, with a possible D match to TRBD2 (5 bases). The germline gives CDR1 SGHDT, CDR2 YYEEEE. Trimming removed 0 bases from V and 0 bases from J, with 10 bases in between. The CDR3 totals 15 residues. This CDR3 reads CASSLGPGSSYEQYF. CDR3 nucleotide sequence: TGTGCCAGCAGCTTGGGTCCGGGGAGCTCCTACGAGCAGTACTTC.

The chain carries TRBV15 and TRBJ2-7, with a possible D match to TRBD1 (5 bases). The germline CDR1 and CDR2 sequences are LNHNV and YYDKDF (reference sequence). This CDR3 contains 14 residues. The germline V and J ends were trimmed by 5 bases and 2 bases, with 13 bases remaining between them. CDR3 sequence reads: CATSSRQNTYEQYF. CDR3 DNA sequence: TGTGCCACCAGCTCAAGACAGAATACCTACGAGCAGTACTTC.

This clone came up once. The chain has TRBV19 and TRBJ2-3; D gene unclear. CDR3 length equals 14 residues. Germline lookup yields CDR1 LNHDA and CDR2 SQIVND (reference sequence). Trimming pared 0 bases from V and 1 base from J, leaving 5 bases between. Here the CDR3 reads CASSIDWGTDTQYF. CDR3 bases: TGTGCCAGTAGTATAGATTGGGGCACAGATACGCAGTATTTT.

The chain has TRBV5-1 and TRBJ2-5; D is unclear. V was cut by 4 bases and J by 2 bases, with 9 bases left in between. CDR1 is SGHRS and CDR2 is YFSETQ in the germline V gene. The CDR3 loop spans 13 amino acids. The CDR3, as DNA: TGCGCCAGCAGCCCCCAGGTTCAAGAGACCCAGTACTTC. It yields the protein CASSPQVQETQYF.

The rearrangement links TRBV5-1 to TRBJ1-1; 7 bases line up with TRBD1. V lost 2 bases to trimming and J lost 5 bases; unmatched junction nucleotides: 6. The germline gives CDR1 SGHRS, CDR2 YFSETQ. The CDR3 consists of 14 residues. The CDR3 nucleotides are TGCGCCAGCAGCTTCGACAGGGCTCAGACTGAAGCTTTCTTT. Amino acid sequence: CASSFDRAQTEAFF.

The CDR3 protein is CASRLRGSQETQYF. CDR3 bases: TGTGCCAGCCGGCTCCGGGGTTCTCAAGAGACCCAGTACTTC. The gene calls are TRBV5-6 and TRBJ2-5, with D perhaps matching TRBD2 (5 bases). V was trimmed by 7 bases and J by 2 bases, leaving 15 bases between them. The CDR3 has 14 amino acids. Germline values: CDR1 SGHDT, CDR2 YYEEEE.

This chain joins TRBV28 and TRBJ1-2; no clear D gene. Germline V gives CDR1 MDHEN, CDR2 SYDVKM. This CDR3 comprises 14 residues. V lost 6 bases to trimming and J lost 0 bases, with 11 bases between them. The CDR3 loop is CASRNIGPNYGYTF. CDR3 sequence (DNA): TGTGCCAGCAGAAACATAGGACCTAACTATGGCTACACCTTC.

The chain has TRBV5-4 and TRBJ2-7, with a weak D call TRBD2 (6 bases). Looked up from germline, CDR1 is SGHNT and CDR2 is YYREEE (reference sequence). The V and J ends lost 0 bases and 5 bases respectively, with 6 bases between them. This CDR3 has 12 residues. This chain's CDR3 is CASSLAGDEQYF. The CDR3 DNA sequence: TGTGCCAGCAGCTTGGCGGGGGACGAGCAGTACTTC. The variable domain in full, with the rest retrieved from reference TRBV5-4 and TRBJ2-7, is ETGVTQSPTHLIKTRGQQVTLRCSSQSGHNTVSWYQQALGQGPQFIFQYYREEENGRGNFPPRFSGLQFPNYSSELNVNALELDDSALYLCASSLAGDEQYFGPGTRLTVT.

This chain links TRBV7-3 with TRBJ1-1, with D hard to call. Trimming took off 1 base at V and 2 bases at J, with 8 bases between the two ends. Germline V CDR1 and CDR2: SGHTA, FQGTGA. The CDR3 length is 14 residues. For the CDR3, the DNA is TGTGCCAGCAGCTTAAACCCTTATAACACTGAAGCTTTCTTT. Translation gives CASSLNPYNTEAFF.

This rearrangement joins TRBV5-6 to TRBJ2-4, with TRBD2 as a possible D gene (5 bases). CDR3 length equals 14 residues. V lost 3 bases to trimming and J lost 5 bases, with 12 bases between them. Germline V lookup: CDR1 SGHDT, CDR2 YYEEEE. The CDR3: CASSWTGYQNIQYF. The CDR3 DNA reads TGTGCCAGCAGCTGGACGGGGTACCAAAACATTCAGTACTTC.

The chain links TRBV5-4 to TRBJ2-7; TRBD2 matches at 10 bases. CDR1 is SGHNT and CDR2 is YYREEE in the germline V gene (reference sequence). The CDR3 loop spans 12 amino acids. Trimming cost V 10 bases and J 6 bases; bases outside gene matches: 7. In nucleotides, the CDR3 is TGTGCCGCTAGCGGGGGTTTCGGCGAGCAGTACTTC. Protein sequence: CAASGGFGEQYF.